This passage covers 24 T cell receptor beta chains from one sample sequenced in a study of cytomegalovirus exposure and HLA in healthy donors. Vbeta (60) and Jbeta (13) primers were used in the PCR. Only in-frame clones appear in the TCRdb table, and some are missing; sequencing was by immunoSEQ multiplex PCR. The sample records 95,000 to 150,000 clones, over 65% being singletons. The sample was PBMCs. The receptors derive from a woman aged 30 to 39 in good health and CMV-seropositive.

The chain uses TRBV27 and TRBJ2-1; TRBD2 agrees at 10 bases. This CDR3 spans 17 amino acids. After removal of 3 bases from V and 4 bases from J, the junction contained 9 bases not matched to a gene. Per the germline V gene, CDR1 is MNHEY and CDR2 is SMNVEV (reference sequence). Here the CDR3 DNA reads TGTGCCAGCAGTTTTTCTTCTAGCGGGGGCCTTTACAATGAGCAGTTCTTC. Translating gives CASSFSSSGGLYNEQFF.

The J gene is TRBJ2-2, the V gene TRBV7-6; 10 positions match TRBD1. Unmatched junction bases numbered 5, after V lost 5 bases and J lost 5 bases. CDR1 and CDR2 (germline): SGHVS, FNYEAQ. The CDR3 spans 15 residues. Here the CDR3 DNA reads TGTGCCAGCAGCCGACCGGGACAGGGGACCGGGGAGCTGTTTTTT. As protein: CASSRPGQGTGELFF.

J is TRBJ1-6 and V is TRBV6-4, with a tentative D call TRBD1 (5 bases). The CDR3 spans 14 residues. Germline V gene sequence: CDR1 MRHNA, CDR2 SNTAGT. The V gene lost 3 bases and the J gene lost 6 bases, with 9 bases spanning the gap. This CDR3 is CASSEGQPNSPLHF. The CDR3 coding sequence is TGTGCCAGCAGTGAAGGACAACCTAATTCACCCCTCCACTTT.

The CDR3 is CASSPDRGNQPQHF. The CDR3, as DNA: TGTGCCAGCAGCCCCGACAGGGGCAATCAGCCCCAGCATTTT. This chain links TRBV5-5 with TRBJ1-5; 7 bases map to TRBD1. V gave up 4 bases and J gave up 2 bases; unmatched junction bases: 3. In germline, CDR1 is SGHKS, CDR2 YYEKEE (reference sequence). CDR3 size: 14 residues.

The chain couples TRBV7-2 to TRBJ1-1; TRBD1 is a possible D gene (6 bases). The CDR3 is 15 residues long. Germline V gene lookup returns CDR1 SGHTA and CDR2 FQGNSA. V was pared by 0 bases and J by 3 bases, with 11 bases between. CDR3 in DNA: TGTGCCAGCAGCTTAGCAGGGCAGGGGTACACTGAAGCTTTCTTT. It translates to CASSLAGQGYTEAFF. The full variable domain, with the rest looked up from reference TRBV7-2 and TRBJ1-1, is GAGVSQSPSNKVTEKGKDVELRCDPISGHTALYWYRQSLGQGLEFLIYFQGNSAPDKSGLPSDRFSAERTGGSVSTLTIQRTQQEDSAVYLCASSLAGQGYTEAFFGQGTRLTVV.

V usage is TRBV29-1 and J usage is TRBJ1-1; TRBD1 matches at 9 bases. The length of the CDR3 is 14 residues. Germline loops: CDR1 SQVTM, CDR2 ANQGSEA. J was trimmed by 2 bases and V by 8 bases; bases with no gene match: 9. The CDR3 protein is CSSLAGQGNTEAFF. In DNA, the CDR3 is TGCAGCTCGTTAGCGGGACAGGGAAACACTGAAGCTTTCTTT.

This chain links TRBV7-8 with TRBJ1-5; D not certain. Germline CDR1 and CDR2: SGHVS and FQNEAQ. V was shortened by 1 base and J by 6 bases, with 7 bases between the two germline ends. This CDR3 region has 13 residues. The CDR3 reads CASSLGGGQPQHF. CDR3 bases: TGTGCCAGCAGCTTAGGCGGTGGTCAGCCCCAGCATTTT.

This sequence joins TRBV11-3 and TRBJ1-2, with 10 bases identical to TRBD1. There are 16 residues in the CDR3. Germline CDR1 and CDR2: SGHNT and YENEEA. V was pared by 5 bases and J by 3 bases, with 9 bases of the junction left unmatched. The CDR3 spells CASSHKDRGEDYGYTF. CDR3 sequence (DNA): TGTGCCAGCAGCCATAAGGACAGGGGGGAGGACTATGGCTACACCTTC.

The rearrangement links TRBV27 to TRBJ2-7, with D possibly being TRBD2 (6 bases). Germline-derived CDR1 and CDR2 are MNHEY and SMNVEV (reference sequence). Deletions cut 0 bases from V and 3 bases from J, with 12 bases between. The CDR3 is made up of 15 amino acids. The CDR3 nucleotides are TGTGCCAGCAGTTTATCGGACCCCGGGGGCTACGAGCAGTACTTC. This translates into CASSLSDPGGYEQYF.

The chain couples TRBV2 to TRBJ2-7; 9 bases match TRBD1. Germline CDR1 and CDR2: SNHLY and FYNNEI. Trimming cost V 6 bases and J 4 bases; bases outside gene matches: 7. The CDR3 totals 14 residues. CDR3 residues: CASSPGQGTYEQYF. Written as DNA, the CDR3 is TGTGCCAGCAGCCCCGGACAGGGGACGTACGAGCAGTACTTC.

This clone came up a few times. The chain has TRBV15 and TRBJ1-5; D remains unclear. The germline V gene has CDR1 LNHNV and CDR2 YYDKDF (reference sequence). V shed 1 base and J shed 5 bases, with 6 bases lying between them. This CDR3 contains 13 residues. The CDR3 loop reads CATSRASDQPQHF. DNA for the CDR3: TGTGCCACCAGCAGAGCCAGTGATCAGCCCCAGCATTTT.

The CDR3 is CASRSTGLKSYEQYF. The CDR3, as DNA: TGTGCCAGCAGGTCCACAGGGCTCAAGTCCTACGAGCAGTACTTC. The rearrangement joins TRBV6-6 to TRBJ2-7; possibly TRBD1 for D (6 bases). The CDR3 extends over 15 amino acids. Germline V gene data show CDR1 as MNHNY and CDR2 as SVGAGI (reference sequence). Trimming pared 6 bases from V and 1 base from J, leaving 16 bases between.

This clone was observed a few times. The V and J genes are TRBV7-2 and TRBJ2-2; 9 positions agree with TRBD2. Germline V lookup: CDR1 SGHTA, CDR2 FQGNSA. Trimming took 5 bases from V and 5 from J; bases not matched to a gene: 6. The CDR3 sequence is 15 residues long. The CDR3 loop is CASSPSGAGTGELFF. CDR3 nucleotides: TGTGCCAGCAGCCCTAGCGGGGCGGGGACCGGGGAGCTGTTTTTT.

The DNA for the CDR3 is TGTGCCAGCAGCTCTGGGGACAGGGAATATAATGAAAAACTGTTTTTT. Encoded protein: CASSSGDREYNEKLFF. The chain couples TRBV7-9 to TRBJ1-4; 9 positions agree with TRBD1. Trimming cost V 4 bases and J 4 bases; bases outside gene matches: 7. This CDR3 is 16 amino acids long. Germline-derived CDR1 and CDR2 are SEHNR and FQNEAQ (reference sequence).

This chain links TRBV5-1 with TRBJ2-7; TRBD2 might be the D (7 bases). Per the germline V gene, CDR1 is SGHRS and CDR2 is YFSETQ. The V gene lost 0 bases and the J gene lost 0 bases, with 13 bases spanning the gap. The CDR3 loop spans 16 amino acids. For the CDR3, the DNA is TGCGCCAGCAGCTTGGGGGTGGGGGGGCTCTCCTACGAGCAGTACTTC. Protein product: CASSLGVGGLSYEQYF.

This clone showed up just a few times. CDR3 region: CASSNTGTEVDEQYF. DNA of the CDR3: TGTGCCAGCAGTAACACCGGGACAGAGGTCGACGAGCAGTACTTC. The J gene is TRBJ2-7, the V gene TRBV2, with 7 bases lining up with TRBD1. The CDR3 covers 15 residues. Germline V CDR1 and CDR2: SNHLY, FYNNEI. The V gene end was trimmed by 5 bases and the J gene end by 5 bases; junction bases not matched to a gene: 12.

This clone was counted between two and nine times. The chain has TRBV6-6 and TRBJ2-7; TRBD1 matches at 8 bases. V lost 6 bases and J lost 6; bases outside the gene matches: 7. The CDR3 has 13 amino acids. Germline values: CDR1 MNHNY, CDR2 SVGAGI (reference sequence). The CDR3 sequence: CASSLQGQGEQYF. The CDR3 DNA reads TGTGCCAGCAGCCTTCAAGGACAGGGCGAGCAGTACTTC.

This chain's CDR3 is CAIPERRGLANYGYTF. The CDR3 nucleotides are TGTGCCATCCCAGAGAGGAGGGGTTTAGCTAACTATGGCTACACCTTC. The chain joins TRBV10-3 to TRBJ1-2; D is possibly TRBD1 (5 bases). With 8 bases removed from V and 0 bases from J, the gap between germline ends came to 19 bases. The CDR3 runs to 16 residues. Germline CDR1 reads ENHRY; CDR2 reads SYGVKD.

J is TRBJ1-3 and V is TRBV6-1, with TRBD1 matching over 7 bases. The CDR3 sequence is 11 residues long. Germline assignment: CDR1 MNHNS and CDR2 SASEGT. The trim removed 4 bases at V and 15 bases at J, leaving 6 bases unmatched. CDR3 amino acids: CASSAMTGQYF. As DNA, the CDR3 is TGTGCCAGCAGTGCAATGACAGGGCAATATTTT.

This chain joins TRBV6-1 and TRBJ2-1; the match to TRBD1 covers 7 bases. The CDR3 totals 15 residues. V lost 4 bases, J lost 6 bases, and 9 bases stayed unmatched. Germline loops: CDR1 MNHNS, CDR2 SASEGT. The CDR3 is CASSVGRGTPNEQFF. CDR3 bases: TGTGCCAGCAGTGTGGGCAGGGGGACCCCCAATGAGCAGTTCTTC.

The chain uses TRBV28 and TRBJ1-5, with D possibly TRBD1 on 5 matching bases. Trimming removed 7 bases from V and 5 bases from J, with 21 bases in between. The length of the CDR3 is 16 residues. Germline values: CDR1 MDHEN, CDR2 SYDVKM. The CDR3, as DNA: TGTGCCAGCAACGCTGGTGGAGGCCGGGGGGATCAGCCCCAGCATTTT. It yields the protein CASNAGGGRGDQPQHF.

CDR3 sequence (DNA): TGTGCCAGCAGCCCCCTTGACAGGGGGTATAATTCACCCCTCCACTTT. Amino acid sequence: CASSPLDRGYNSPLHF. This chain joins TRBV4-2 and TRBJ1-6; 9 nucleotides agree with TRBD1. Losses at the gene ends were 4 bases for V and 4 bases for J; bases not matched to a gene: 5. Germline-derived CDR1 and CDR2 are LGHNA and YNFKEQ. This CDR3 comprises 16 residues.

CDR3 coding DNA: TGTGCCAGCTCACCCGAGACAGGGGGCGGGTACGAGCAGTACTTC. Translation gives CASSPETGGGYEQYF. V and J are TRBV18 and TRBJ2-5, with 10 bases that match TRBD1. The closer fit of TRBJ2-7 to the DNA end suggests the J call may be wrong. Per germline, CDR1 KGHSH and CDR2 LQKENI. The CDR3 has 15 residues.

The chain recombines TRBV14 with TRBJ1-1, with a tentative D call TRBD1 (6 bases). This CDR3 is 14 amino acids long. V gave up 4 bases and J gave up 4 bases, with 13 bases separating them. In germline, CDR1 is SGHDN, CDR2 FVKESK. CDR3 region: CASSLIIGGTEAFF. The CDR3 coding sequence is TGTGCCAGCAGCCTAATTATAGGGGGCACTGAAGCTTTCTTT. The whole variable domain, filled in from reference TRBV14 and TRBJ1-1, reads EAGVTQFPSHSVIEKGQTVTLRCDPISGHDNLYWYRRVMGKEIKFLLHFVKESKQDESGMPNNRFLAERTGGTYSTLKVQPAELEDSGVYFCASSLIIGGTEAFFGQGTRLTVV.